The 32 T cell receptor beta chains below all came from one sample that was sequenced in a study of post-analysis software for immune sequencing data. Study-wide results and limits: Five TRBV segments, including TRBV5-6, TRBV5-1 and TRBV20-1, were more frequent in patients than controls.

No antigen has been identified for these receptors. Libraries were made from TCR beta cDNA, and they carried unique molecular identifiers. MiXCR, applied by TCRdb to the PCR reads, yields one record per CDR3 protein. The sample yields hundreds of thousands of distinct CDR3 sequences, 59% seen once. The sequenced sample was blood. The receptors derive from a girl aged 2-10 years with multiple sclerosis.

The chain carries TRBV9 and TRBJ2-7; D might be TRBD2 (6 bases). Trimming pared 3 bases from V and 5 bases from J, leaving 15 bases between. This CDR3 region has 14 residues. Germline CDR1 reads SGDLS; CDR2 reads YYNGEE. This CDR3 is CASSAGLPPNEQYF. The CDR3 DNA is TGTGCCAGCAGCGCTGGACTACCACCCAACGAGCAGTACTTC.

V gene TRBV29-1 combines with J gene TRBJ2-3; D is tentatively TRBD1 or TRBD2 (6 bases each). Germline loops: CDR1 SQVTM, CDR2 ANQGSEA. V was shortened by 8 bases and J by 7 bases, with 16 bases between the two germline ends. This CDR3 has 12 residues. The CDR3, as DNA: TGCAGCTTCTCGGTCGGGGGCAATACGCAGTATTTT. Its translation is CSFSVGGNTQYF.

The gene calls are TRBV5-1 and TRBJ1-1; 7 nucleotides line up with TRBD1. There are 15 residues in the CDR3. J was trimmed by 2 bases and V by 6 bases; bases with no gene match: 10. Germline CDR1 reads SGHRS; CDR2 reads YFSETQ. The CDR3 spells CASIDGGTDNTEAFF. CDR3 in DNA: TGCGCCAGCATCGACGGCGGGACAGACAACACTGAAGCTTTCTTT.

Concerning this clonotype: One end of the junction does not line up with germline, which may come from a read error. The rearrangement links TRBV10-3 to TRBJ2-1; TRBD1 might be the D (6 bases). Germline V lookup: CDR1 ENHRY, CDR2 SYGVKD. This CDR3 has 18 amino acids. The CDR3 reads CANSDRLKSGSSYKEQFF. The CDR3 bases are TGTGCCAACTCAGACAGGCTTAAGTCGGGCAGCTCCTACAAGGAGCAGTTCTTC.

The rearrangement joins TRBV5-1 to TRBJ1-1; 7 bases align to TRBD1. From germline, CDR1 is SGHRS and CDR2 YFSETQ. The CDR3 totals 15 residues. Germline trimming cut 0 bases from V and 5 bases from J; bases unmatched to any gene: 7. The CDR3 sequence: CASSLDFSTGTEAFF. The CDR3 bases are TGCGCCAGCAGCTTGGATTTTTCGACAGGGACTGAAGCTTTCTTT.

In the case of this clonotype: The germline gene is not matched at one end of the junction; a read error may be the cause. The CDR3 region is CANSYLPGTSGETQYF. The CDR3 nucleotides are TGTGCCAACAGTTACCTTCCCGGGACTAGCGGGGAGACCCAGTACTTC. This chain joins TRBV6-5 and TRBJ2-5; 12 bases align to TRBD2. The CDR3 is made up of 16 amino acids. Germline CDR1 reads MNHEY; CDR2 reads SVGAGI.

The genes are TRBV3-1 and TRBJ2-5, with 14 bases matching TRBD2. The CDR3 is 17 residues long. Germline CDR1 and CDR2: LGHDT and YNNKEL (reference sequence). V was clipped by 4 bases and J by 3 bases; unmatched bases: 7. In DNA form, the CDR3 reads TGTGCCAGCAGCCTGGGACTAGCGGGAGTAAGGGAAGAGACCCAGTACTTC. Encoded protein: CASSLGLAGVREETQYF.

CDR3 coding DNA: TGCAGCGTGGGCACGGTCAGCGACGAGCAGTACTTC. Residues: CSVGTVSDEQYF. V is TRBV29-1 and J is TRBJ2-7; D not resolved. The V gene lost 6 bases and the J gene lost 5 bases, with 14 bases spanning the gap. Germline CDR1 and CDR2: SQVTM and ANQGSEA. The CDR3 extends over 12 amino acids.

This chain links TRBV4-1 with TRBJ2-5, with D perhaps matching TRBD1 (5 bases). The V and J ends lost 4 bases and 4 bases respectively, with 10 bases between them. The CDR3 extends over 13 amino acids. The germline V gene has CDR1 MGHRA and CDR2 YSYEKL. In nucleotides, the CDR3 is TGCGCCAGCAGCCGAATGGGGCCAGAGACCCAGTACTTC. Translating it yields CASSRMGPETQYF.

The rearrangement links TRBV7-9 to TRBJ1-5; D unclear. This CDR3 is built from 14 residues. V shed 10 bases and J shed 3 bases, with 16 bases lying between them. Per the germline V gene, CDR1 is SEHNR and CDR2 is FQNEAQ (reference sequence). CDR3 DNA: TGTGCCACAAGCACGGACGGAAACAATCAGCCCCAGCATTTT. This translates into CATSTDGNNQPQHF.

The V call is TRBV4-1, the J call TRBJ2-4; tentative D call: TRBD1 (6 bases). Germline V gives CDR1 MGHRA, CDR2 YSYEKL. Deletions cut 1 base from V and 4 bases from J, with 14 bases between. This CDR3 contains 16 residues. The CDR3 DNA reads TGCGCCAGCAGCCAAGTGCCCCTCCAGGGGAAAAACATTCAGTACTTC. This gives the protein CASSQVPLQGKNIQYF.

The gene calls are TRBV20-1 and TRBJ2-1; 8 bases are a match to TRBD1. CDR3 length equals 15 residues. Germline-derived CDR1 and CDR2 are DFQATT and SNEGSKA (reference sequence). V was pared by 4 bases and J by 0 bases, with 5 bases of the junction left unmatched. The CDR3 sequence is CSANRQGSSYNEQFF. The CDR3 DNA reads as TGCAGTGCTAACCGACAGGGGAGCTCCTACAATGAGCAGTTCTTC.

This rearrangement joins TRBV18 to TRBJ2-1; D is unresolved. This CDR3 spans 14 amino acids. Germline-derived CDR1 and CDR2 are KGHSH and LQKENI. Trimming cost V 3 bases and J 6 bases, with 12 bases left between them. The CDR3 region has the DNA TGTGCCAGCTCACCCGGGTCAGTTCCCAATGAGCAGTTCTTC. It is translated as CASSPGSVPNEQFF.

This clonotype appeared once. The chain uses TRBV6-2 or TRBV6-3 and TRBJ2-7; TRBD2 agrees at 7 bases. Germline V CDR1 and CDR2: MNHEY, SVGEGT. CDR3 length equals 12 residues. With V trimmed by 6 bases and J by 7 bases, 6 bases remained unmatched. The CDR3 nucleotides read TGTGCCAGCAGCAGACTAGCAAGTGAGCAGTACTTC. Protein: CASSRLASEQYF.

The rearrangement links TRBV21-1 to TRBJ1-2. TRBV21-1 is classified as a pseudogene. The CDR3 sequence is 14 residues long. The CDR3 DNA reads TGTGCCAGCAGCCCCACGGTGGACTATTATGGCTACACCTTC. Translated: CASSPTVDYYGYTF.

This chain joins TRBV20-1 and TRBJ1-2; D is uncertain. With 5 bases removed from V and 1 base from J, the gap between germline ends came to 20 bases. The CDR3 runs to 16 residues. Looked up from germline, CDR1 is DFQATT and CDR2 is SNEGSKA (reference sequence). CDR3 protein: CSAPLDMQSLNYGYTF. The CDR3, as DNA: TGCAGTGCTCCTTTAGACATGCAGTCACTTAACTATGGCTACACCTTC.

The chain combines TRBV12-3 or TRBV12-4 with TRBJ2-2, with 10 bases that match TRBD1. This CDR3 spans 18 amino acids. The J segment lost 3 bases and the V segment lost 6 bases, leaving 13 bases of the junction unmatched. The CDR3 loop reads CASRDLSTGGVDTGELFF. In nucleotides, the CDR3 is TGTGCCAGCAGAGACCTCTCGACAGGGGGCGTCGACACCGGGGAGCTGTTTTTT.

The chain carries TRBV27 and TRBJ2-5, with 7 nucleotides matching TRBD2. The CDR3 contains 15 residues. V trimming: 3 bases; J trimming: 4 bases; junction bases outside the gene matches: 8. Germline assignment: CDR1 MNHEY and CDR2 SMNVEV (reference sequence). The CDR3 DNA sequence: TGTGCCAGCAGTTTTTCAAAGCGGGACGGAGAGACCCAGTACTTC. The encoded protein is CASSFSKRDGETQYF.

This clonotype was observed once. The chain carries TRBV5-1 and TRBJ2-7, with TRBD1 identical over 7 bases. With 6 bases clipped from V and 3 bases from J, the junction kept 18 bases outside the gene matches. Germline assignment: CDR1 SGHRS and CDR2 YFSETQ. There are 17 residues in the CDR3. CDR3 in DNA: TGCGCCAGCATGCCCCAGCCCGTTCAGGGGGTTTACTACGAGCAGTACTTC. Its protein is CASMPQPVQGVYYEQYF.

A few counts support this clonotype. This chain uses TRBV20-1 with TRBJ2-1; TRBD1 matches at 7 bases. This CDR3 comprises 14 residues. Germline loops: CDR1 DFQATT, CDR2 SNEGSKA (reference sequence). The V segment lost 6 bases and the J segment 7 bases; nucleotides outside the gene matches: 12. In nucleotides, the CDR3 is TGCAGTGCGATCCGACAGGGTCAGGGAAATGAGCAGTTCTTC. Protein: CSAIRQGQGNEQFF.

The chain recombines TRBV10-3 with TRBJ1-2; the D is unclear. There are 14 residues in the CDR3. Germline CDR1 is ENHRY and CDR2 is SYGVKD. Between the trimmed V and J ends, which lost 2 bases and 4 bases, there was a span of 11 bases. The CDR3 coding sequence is TGTGCCATCAGTGAGGCATCGACTTTCTATGGCTACACCTTC. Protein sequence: CAISEASTFYGYTF.

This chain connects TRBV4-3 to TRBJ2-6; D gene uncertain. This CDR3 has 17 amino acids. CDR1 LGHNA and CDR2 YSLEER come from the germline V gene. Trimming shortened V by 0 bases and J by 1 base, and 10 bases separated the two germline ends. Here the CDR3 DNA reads TGCGCCAGCAGCCAAGAACCCCCAAGGTCTGGGGCCAACGTCCTGACTTTC. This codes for CASSQEPPRSGANVLTF.

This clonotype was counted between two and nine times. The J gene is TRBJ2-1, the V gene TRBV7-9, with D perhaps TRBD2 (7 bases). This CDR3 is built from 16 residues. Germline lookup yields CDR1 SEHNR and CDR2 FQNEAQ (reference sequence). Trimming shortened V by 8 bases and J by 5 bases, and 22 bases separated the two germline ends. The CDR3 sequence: CASPQEGEGPNNEQFF. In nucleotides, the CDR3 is TGTGCCAGCCCCCAGGAGGGGGAGGGCCCTAACAATGAGCAGTTCTTC.

Written as DNA, the CDR3 is TGTGCCAGCAGTTACCGGGACTACCAAGAGACCCAGTACTTC. It specifies CASSYRDYQETQYF. V usage is TRBV6-2 or TRBV6-3 and J usage is TRBJ2-5, with a possible D match to TRBD2 (6 bases). CDR1 and CDR2 from the germline V gene are MNHEY and SVGEGT. This CDR3 is built from 14 residues. The germline V and J ends were trimmed by 2 bases and 0 bases, with 7 bases remaining between them.

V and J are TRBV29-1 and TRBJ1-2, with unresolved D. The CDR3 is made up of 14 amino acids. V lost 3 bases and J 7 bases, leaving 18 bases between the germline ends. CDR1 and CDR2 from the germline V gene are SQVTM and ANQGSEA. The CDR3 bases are TGCAGCGTTGACCTGCCAGGACCTCCTATTGGCTACACCTTC. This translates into CSVDLPGPPIGYTF.

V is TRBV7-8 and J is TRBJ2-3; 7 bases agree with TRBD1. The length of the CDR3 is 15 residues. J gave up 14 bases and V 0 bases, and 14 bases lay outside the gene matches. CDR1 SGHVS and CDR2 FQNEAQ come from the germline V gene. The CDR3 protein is CASSLAPGTDRQGYF. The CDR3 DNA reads TGTGCCAGCAGCTTAGCCCCCGGGACAGACCGCCAGGGGTATTTT.

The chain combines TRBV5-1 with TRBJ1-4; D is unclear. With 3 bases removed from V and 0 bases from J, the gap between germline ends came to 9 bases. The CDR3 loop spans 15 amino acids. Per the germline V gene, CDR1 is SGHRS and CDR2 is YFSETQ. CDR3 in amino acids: CASSSHGATNEKLFF. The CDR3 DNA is TGCGCCAGCAGCTCACACGGGGCAACTAATGAAAAACTGTTTTTT.

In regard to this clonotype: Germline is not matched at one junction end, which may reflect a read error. This CDR3 is CTSSSDSRNQPQHF. The DNA for the CDR3 is TGTACCAGCAGTTCGGACAGCCGCAATCAGCCCCAGCATTTT. The J gene is TRBJ1-5, the V gene TRBV5-5, with D tentatively TRBD1 (6 bases). The CDR3 has 14 residues. Germline assignment: CDR1 SGHKS and CDR2 YYEKEE (reference sequence).

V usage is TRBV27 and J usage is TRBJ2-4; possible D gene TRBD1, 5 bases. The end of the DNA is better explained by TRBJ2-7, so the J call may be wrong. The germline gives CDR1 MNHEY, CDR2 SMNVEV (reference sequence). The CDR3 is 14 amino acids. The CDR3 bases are TGTGCCAGCAGGGTGCAGCAGGGCCCCTACGAGCAGTACTTC. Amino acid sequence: CASRVQQGPYEQYF.

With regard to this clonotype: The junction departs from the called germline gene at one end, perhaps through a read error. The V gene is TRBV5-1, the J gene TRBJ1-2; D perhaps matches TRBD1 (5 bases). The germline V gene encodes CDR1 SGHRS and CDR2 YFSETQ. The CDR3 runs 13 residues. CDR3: CASSVDRDYGYTF. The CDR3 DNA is TGTGCCAGCAGCGTCGACAGAGACTATGGCTACACCTTC. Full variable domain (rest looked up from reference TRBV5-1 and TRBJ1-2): KAGVTQTPRYLIKTRGQQVTLSCSPISGHRSVSWYQQTPGQGLQFLFEYFSETQRNKGNFPGRFSGRQFSNSRSEMNVSTLELGDSALYLCASSVDRDYGYTFGSGTRLTVV.

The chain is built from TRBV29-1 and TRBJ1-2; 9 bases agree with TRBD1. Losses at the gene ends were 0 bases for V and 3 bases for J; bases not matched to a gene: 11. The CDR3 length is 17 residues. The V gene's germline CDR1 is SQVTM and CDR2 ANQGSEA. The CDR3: CSVEDQGQGRPDYGYTF. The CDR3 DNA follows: TGCAGCGTTGAAGATCAGGGACAGGGACGCCCAGACTATGGCTACACCTTC.

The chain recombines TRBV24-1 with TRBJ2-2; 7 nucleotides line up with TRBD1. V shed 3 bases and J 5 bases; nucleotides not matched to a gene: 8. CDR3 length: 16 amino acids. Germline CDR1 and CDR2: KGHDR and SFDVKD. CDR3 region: CATSDADRAYTGELFF. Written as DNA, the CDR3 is TGTGCCACCAGTGATGCAGACAGGGCCTATACCGGGGAGCTGTTTTTT.